The TCR beta chain under discussion was sequenced for a study of spatial heterogeneity in lung cancer (dated by TCRdb to the late 2010s). The study in broad terms: Beta-chain transcripts were consistently detected in greater numbers than alpha-chain transcripts, which likely reflects a higher abundance of beta-chain transcripts. Both alpha and beta chains were TCR-sequenced in roughly 200 tumor regions, about 64 matched nontumor lung samples and 45 to 60 PBMC samples obtained at surgery. TCR repertoire features were related to nonsynonymous mutation counts determined by whole-exome sequencing of tumor tissue. TCR alpha and beta repertoires were quantitatively compared across multiple tumor regions, matched nontumor lung and blood in non-small cell lung cancer. In tumor regions, TCR transcript counts showed a strong correlation with a T cell transcriptional module score derived from matched bulk RNA-seq. In the raw uncorrected reads, each unique combination of TCR and UMI appeared on average more than ten times. Overall study outcomes, separate from this receptor: Counts of ubiquitous and regional expanded TCRs were found to correlate with counts of ubiquitous and regional nonsynonymous mutations, respectively. TCR-seq was estimated to cover only around 6.4% of tumor T cells for alpha chains and 12% to 15% for beta chains. Confirming at a functional level the hypothesis that regional TCRs recognize regional mutations was considered to require additional single-cell paired TCR alpha and beta sequencing. The tumor nonsynonymous mutation count correlated with the number of expanded alpha and beta TCRs within the tumor.

The label giving this sample's time point can be read as: sample taken at primary tumor resection. Samples were obtained from 70 to 85 patients with early-stage, untreated non-small cell lung cancer from the lung TRACERx cohort. Whole RNA extracted from tumor and nontumor lung tissue, or from cryopreserved PBMC samples, was used for TCR sequencing without cell sorting. A patient was chosen for TCR sequencing only when enough RNA was available from at least two tumor regions. A lung pathologist reviewed the tumor and adjacent nontumor lung specimens before the specimens were selected. The germline V gene gives CDR1 as SQVTM and CDR2 as ANQGSEA. Trimming at the junction amounts to 3 bases on V and 4 bases on J, and the germline ends lie 19 bases apart. From its cysteine to its valine, the CDR3 spans 15 amino acids. Only the CDR3 portion is preserved as DNA: 45 bases, with reading frame beginning at the first base.

Receptors were amplified or captured by 5' RACE. The data were produced on a NextSeq 500. In the TCR library protocol, a unique molecular identifier was attached to each TCR cDNA molecule so that PCR and sequencing errors could be corrected. In the paper's pipeline: TCR identification, UMI-based error correction and CDR3 extraction were all carried out with Decombinator tools. Expanded TCRs were defined as those above a frequency of 2 per 1,000, corresponding to the top 1% of the tumor frequency distribution. Expanded tumor TCRs statistically deemed absent (corrected P<0.05) from at least one tumor region were classed as regional, and all other expanded tumor TCRs were classed as ubiquitous. Rényi diversity was computed with the R vegan package after subsampling each repertoire 100 times to 5,000 TCRs. CDR3 similarity networks were built from amino acid triplet string-kernel similarity, connecting CDR3s with pairwise similarity above 0.82. TCRdb ran its own pipeline on the public reads, namely fastp trimming at Q25 and MiXCR clone calling, and kept in-frame beta chains. CDR3 protein sequences are deduplicated, and each keeps its most common genes and DNA. The V and J calls shown here were made by TCRdb, not taken from the authors' results. The sample data list about 3,700 distinct CDR3 sequences, and 26% of these were observed just once. The leading ten clones occupy approximately 14% of the sample.

This clonotype qualifies as medium-sized (0.01 to 0.1%). Its antigen target is currently unknown. One base away there is no much larger clone; base qualities are not given. A library prepared for alpha chains yielded this beta chain as an off-target read; its size is of little meaning. This receptor was taken from a male donor with early-stage non-small cell lung cancer. The sequencing here drew on lung tumor tissue, taken at surgery. This sequence uses TRBV29-1 and TRBJ2-7; TRBD1 is perhaps the D gene, given 5 matching bases. The nucleotide sequence is given as TGCAGCGTTGACCCGTGCCCCTCACAGGAGTACGAGCAGTACGTC. Its protein product is CSVDPCPSQEYEQYV.